This TCR beta chain originates from a study of cytomegalovirus exposure and HLA in healthy donors. Study findings and constraints: Later analysis identified a missense DCLRE1C variant that was linked to TCR beta V- and J-gene trimming.

Of note for this clone: The antigen is unknown.

Unrecorded immune exposure was likely among donors, who were nominally healthy when sampled. The study ran its PCR with 60 Vbeta and 13 Jbeta primers. Method: immunoSEQ multiplex PCR; TCRdb's copy keeps in-frame clones and lacks some. The data hold 110,000 to 150,000 clones, with 73% observed a single time. There are 16 residues in the CDR3. From germline, CDR1 is LGHNA and CDR2 YNFKEQ. V gave up 4 bases and J gave up 0 bases; unmatched junction bases: 8. V gene TRBV4-2 combines with J gene TRBJ2-7; TRBD2 aligns across 8 bases. Sequencing used PBMCs. The clonotype originates from a human donor in good health. CDR3 region: CASSPLERGLSYEQYF. CDR3 in DNA: TGTGCCAGCAGCCCCTTAGAGCGGGGGCTCTCCTACGAGCAGTACTTC.